This record concerns one T cell receptor beta chain sequence. Its antigen is not known. This record belongs to a study of cytomegalovirus exposure and HLA in healthy donors. Generated by immunoSEQ multiplex PCR, the TCRdb table keeps only in-frame clones and is missing some. The data hold over 150,000 clones, with about 86% observed a single time. Study results and caveats: Many donors shared some public TCRs, even though most TCR sequences were rare.

The specimen was PBMCs. The sequence came from a human donor in good health.

Here the CDR3 reads CASSWGQGETQYF. In nucleotides, the CDR3 is TGCGCCAGCAGCTGGGGACAGGGAGAGACCCAGTACTTC. V gene TRBV5-1 combines with J gene TRBJ2-5, with 9 positions matching TRBD1. CDR3 length: 13 residues. Germline assignment: CDR1 SGHRS and CDR2 YFSETQ. After removal of 3 bases from V and 4 bases from J, the junction contained 1 base not matched to a gene.